This T cell receptor (beta chain) derives from a study of blood T cell repertoires in COVID-19. Study as a whole: Some COVID-19 samples were acute and others convalescent; all came from the United States, Italy and Spain. T cells, B-cell-depleted T cells, or PBMCs provided the cDNA or gDNA that served as material.

Those who participated ranged in age from roughly 18 to 89 years and resided in around 22 US areas. Recovery meant two consecutive negative NP/OP PCR tests, professional clearance, or resolved symptoms. Here immunoSEQ multiplex PCR was the method, and the copy in TCRdb shows in-frame clones only, minus some. This table holds approximately 180,000 clones, more than 70% found once. Germline loops: CDR1 SNHLY, CDR2 FYNNEI. This CDR3 contains 15 residues. J lost 14 bases, V lost 7 bases, and 19 bases had no gene match. Sequences were obtained from PBMCs or T cells enriched from blood (not recorded which). The chain employs TRBV2 and TRBJ2-3; 9 nucleotides line up with TRBD2. This TCR was recovered from a man aged 40-49 years who had recovered from COVID-19. CDR3: CASTGGSGGPIRGYF. The DNA of the CDR3 is TGTGCCAGCACCGGGGGTAGCGGGGGCCCCATCCGAGGGTATTTT.